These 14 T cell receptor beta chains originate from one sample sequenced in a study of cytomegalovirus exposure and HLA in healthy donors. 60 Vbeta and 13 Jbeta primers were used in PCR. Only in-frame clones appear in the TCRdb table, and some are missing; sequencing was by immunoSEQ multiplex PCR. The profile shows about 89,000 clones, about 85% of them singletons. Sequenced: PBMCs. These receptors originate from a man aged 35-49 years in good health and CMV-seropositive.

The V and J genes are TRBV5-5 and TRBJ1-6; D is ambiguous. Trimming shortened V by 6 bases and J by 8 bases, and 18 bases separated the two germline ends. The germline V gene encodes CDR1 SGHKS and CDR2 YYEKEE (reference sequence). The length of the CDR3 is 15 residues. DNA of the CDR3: TGTGCCAGCACCCCGGAGGGAAGGGATTATTCACCCCTCCACTTT. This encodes CASTPEGRDYSPLHF.

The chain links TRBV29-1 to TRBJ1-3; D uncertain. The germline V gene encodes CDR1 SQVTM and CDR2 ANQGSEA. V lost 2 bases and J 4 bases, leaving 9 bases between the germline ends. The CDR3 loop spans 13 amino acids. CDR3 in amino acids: CSVENGIGNTIYF. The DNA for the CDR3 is TGCAGCGTTGAAAACGGGATCGGAAACACCATATATTTT.

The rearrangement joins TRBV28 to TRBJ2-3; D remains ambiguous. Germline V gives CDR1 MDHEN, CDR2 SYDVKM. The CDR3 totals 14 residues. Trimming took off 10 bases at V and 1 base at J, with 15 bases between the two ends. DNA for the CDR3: TGTGCCACCGAGGTTCTTCGGGGCACAGATACGCAGTATTTT. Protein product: CATEVLRGTDTQYF.

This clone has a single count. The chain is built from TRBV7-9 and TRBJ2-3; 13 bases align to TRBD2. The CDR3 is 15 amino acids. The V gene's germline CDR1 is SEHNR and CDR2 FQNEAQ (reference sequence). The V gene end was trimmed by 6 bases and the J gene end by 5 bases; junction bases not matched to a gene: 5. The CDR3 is CASRALAGGLDTQYF. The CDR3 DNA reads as TGTGCCAGCAGGGCACTAGCGGGGGGGCTAGATACGCAGTATTTT.

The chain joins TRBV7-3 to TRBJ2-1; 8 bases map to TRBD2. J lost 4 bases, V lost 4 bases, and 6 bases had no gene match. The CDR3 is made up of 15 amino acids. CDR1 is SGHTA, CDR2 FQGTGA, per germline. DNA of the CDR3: TGTGCCAGCAGCTCCTCCGGGACTAGTTACAATGAGCAGTTCTTC. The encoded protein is CASSSSGTSYNEQFF.

For the CDR3, the DNA is TGCGCCAGCAGCCAAGGGGGGACGGGAGGGCCGAACATTCAGTACTTC. Translation: CASSQGGTGGPNIQYF. This chain connects TRBV4-1 to TRBJ2-4; 8 nucleotides agree with TRBD2. Germline lookup yields CDR1 MGHRA and CDR2 YSYEKL. The CDR3 has 16 residues. After removal of 1 base from V and 7 bases from J, the junction contained 9 bases not matched to a gene.

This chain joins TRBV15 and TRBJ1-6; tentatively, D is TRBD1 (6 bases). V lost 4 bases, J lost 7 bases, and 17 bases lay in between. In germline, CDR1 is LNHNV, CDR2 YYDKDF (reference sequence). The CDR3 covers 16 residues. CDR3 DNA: TGTGCCACCAGCAAGTTGGGGGCGGATTACAATTCACCCCTCCACTTT. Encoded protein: CATSKLGADYNSPLHF.

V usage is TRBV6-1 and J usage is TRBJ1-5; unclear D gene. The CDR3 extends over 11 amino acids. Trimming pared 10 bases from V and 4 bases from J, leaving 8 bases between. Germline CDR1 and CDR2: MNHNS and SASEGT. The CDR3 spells CATTGNQPQHF. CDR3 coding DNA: TGTGCCACCACGGGGAATCAGCCCCAGCATTTT.

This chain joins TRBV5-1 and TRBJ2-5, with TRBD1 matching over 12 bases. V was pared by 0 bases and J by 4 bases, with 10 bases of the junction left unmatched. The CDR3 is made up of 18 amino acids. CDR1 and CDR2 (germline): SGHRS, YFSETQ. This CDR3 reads CASSLGGPRDRGRETQYF. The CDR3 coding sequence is TGCGCCAGCAGCTTGGGAGGGCCCAGGGACAGGGGGCGAGAGACCCAGTACTTC.

CDR3 sequence reads: CASNSGVAYEQYF. CDR3 sequence (DNA): TGTGCCAGCAACAGCGGGGTTGCCTACGAGCAGTACTTC. This chain joins TRBV18 and TRBJ2-7, with TRBD2 matching 7 bases. The CDR3 spans 13 residues. Germline V lookup: CDR1 KGHSH, CDR2 LQKENI. The trim removed 8 bases at V and 2 bases at J, leaving 6 bases unmatched.

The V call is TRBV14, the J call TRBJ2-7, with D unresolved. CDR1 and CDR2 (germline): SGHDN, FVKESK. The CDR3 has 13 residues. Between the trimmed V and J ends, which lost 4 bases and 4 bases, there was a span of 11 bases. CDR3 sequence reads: CASSPAATYEQYF. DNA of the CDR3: TGTGCCAGCAGCCCGGCGGCTACTTACGAGCAGTACTTC.

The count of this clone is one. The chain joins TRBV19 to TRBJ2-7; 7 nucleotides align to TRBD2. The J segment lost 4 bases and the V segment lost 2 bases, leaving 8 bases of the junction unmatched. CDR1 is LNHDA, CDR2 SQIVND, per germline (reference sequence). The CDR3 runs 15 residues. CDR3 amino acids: CASSILLAASYEQYF. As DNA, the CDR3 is TGTGCCAGTAGTATACTTCTAGCGGCTAGTTACGAGCAGTACTTC.

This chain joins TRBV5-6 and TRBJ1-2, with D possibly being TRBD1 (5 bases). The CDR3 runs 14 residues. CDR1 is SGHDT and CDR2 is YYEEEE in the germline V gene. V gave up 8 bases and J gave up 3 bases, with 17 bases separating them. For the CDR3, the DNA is TGTGCCAGTAACTTAGCAGGGAGGGACTATGGCTACACCTTC. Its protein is CASNLAGRDYGYTF.

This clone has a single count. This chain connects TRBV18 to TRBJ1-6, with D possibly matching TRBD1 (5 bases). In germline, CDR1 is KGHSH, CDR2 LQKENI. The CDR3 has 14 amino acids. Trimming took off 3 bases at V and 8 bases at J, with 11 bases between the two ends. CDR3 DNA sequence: TGTGCCAGCTCACCGCAAACAGGAGATTCACCCCTCCACTTT. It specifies CASSPQTGDSPLHF. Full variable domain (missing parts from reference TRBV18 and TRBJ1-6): NAGVMQNPRHLVRRRGQEARLRCSPMKGHSHVYWYRQLPEEGLKFMVYLQKENIIDESGMPKERFSAEFPKEGPSILRIQQVVRGDSAAYFCASSPQTGDSPLHFGNGTRLTVT.